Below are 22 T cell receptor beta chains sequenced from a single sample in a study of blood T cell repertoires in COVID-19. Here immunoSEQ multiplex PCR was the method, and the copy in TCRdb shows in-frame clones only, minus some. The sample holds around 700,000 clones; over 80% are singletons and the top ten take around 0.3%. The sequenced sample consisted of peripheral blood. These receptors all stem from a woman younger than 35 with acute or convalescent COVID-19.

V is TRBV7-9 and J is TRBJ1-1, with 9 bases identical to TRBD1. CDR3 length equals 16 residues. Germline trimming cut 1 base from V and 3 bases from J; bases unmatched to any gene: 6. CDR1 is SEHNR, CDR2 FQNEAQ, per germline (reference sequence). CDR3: CASSLEGTGPYTEAFF. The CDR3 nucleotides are TGTGCCAGCAGCTTAGAAGGGACAGGGCCCTACACTGAAGCTTTCTTT.

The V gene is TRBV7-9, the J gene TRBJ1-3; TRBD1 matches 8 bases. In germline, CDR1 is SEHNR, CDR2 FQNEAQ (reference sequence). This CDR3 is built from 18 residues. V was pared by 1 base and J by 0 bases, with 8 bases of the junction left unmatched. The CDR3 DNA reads TGTGCCAGCAGCTTAGGGATGAGGACAGGGCGCTCTGGAAACACCATATATTTT. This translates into CASSLGMRTGRSGNTIYF.

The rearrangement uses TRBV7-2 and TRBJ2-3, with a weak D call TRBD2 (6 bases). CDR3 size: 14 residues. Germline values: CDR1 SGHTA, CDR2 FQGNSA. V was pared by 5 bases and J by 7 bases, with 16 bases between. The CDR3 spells CASSRDSPGYTQYF. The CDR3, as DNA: TGTGCCAGCAGCAGGGACTCCCCCGGGTATACGCAGTATTTT.

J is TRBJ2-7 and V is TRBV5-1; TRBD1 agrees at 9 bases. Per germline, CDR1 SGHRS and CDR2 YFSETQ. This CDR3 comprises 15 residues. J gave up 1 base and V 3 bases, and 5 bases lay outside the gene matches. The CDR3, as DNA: TGCGCCAGCAGCTACCGACAGGGGGGATCCTACGAGCAGTACTTC. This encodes CASSYRQGGSYEQYF.

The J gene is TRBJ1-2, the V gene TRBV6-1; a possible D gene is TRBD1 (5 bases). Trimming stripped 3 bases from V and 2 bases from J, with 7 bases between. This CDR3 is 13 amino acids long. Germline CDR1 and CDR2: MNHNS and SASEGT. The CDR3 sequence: CASSEAGNYGYTF. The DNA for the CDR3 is TGTGCCAGCAGTGAGGCAGGGAACTATGGCTACACCTTC.

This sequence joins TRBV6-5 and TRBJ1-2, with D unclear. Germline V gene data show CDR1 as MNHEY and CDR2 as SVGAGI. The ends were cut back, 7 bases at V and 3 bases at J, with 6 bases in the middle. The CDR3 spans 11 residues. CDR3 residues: CASTRDYGYTF. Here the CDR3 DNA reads TGTGCCAGCACTCGGGACTATGGCTACACCTTC.

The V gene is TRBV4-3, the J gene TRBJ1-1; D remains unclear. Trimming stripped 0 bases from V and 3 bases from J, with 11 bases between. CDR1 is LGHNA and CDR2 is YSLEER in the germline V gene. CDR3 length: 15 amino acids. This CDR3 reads CASSQDRGGYTEAFF. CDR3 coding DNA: TGCGCCAGCAGCCAAGACCGAGGAGGATACACTGAAGCTTTCTTT.

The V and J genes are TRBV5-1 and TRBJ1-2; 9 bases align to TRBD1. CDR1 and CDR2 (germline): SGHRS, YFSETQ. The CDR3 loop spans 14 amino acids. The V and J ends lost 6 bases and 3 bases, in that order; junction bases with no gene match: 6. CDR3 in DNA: TGCGCCAGCACCTCTGACAGGGGGGACTATGGCTACACCTTC. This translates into CASTSDRGDYGYTF.

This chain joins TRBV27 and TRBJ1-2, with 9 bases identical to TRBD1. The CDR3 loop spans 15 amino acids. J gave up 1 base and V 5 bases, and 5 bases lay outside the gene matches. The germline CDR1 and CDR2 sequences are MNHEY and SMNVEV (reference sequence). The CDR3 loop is CASSRRDRDNYGYTF. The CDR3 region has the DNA TGTGCCAGCAGTCGTCGGGACAGGGATAACTATGGCTACACCTTC.

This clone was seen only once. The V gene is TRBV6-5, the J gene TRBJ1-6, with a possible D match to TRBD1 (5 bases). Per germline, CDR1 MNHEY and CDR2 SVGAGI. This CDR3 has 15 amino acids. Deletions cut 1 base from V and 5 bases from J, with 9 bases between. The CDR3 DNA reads TGTGCCAGCAGTTACTGGCAGGGTAATAATTCACCCCTCCACTTT. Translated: CASSYWQGNNSPLHF.

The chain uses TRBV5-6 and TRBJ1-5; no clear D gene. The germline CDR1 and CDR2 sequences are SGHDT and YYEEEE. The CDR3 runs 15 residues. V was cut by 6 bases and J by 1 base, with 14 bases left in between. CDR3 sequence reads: CASNLGLQSNQPQHF. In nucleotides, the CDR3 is TGTGCCAGCAACCTTGGACTGCAAAGCAATCAGCCCCAGCATTTT.

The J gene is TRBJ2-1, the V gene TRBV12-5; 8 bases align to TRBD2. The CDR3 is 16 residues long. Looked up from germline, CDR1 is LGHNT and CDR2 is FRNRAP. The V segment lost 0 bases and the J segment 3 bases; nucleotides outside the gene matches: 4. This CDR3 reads CASGLVRGGNYNEQFF. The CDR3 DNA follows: TGTGCTAGTGGTTTGGTACGGGGGGGGAACTACAATGAGCAGTTCTTC.

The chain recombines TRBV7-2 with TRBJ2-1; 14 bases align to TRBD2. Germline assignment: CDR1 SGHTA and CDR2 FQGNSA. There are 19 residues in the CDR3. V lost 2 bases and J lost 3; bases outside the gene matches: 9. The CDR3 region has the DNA TGTGCCAGCAGCTTATTAAGCGGGACTAGCGGGGGCCACTACAATGAGCAGTTCTTC. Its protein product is CASSLLSGTSGGHYNEQFF. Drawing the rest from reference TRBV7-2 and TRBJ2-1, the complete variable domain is GAGVSQSPSNKVTEKGKDVELRCDPISGHTALYWYRQSLGQGLEFLIYFQGNSAPDKSGLPSDRFSAERTGGSVSTLTIQRTQQEDSAVYLCASSLLSGTSGGHYNEQFFGPGTRLTVL.

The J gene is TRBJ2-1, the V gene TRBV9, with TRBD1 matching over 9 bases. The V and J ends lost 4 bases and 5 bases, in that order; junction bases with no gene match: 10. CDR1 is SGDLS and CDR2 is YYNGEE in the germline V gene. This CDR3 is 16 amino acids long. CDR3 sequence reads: CASSPDGQGFDNEQFF. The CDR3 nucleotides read TGTGCCAGCAGCCCCGACGGACAGGGGTTCGACAATGAGCAGTTCTTC.

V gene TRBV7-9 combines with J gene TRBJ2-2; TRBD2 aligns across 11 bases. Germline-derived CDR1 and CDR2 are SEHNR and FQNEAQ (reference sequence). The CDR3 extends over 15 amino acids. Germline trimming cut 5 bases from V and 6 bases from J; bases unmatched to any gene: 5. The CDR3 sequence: CASSTLAGGPGELFF. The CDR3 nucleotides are TGTGCCAGCAGCACCCTAGCGGGGGGCCCCGGGGAGCTGTTTTTT.

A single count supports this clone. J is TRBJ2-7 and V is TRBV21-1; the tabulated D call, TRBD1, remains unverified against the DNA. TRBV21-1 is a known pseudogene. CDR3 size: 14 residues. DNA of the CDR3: TGTGCCAGCGCTGCCAGGCAGGTCTACCACGAGCAGTACTTC. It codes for CASAARQVYHEQYF.

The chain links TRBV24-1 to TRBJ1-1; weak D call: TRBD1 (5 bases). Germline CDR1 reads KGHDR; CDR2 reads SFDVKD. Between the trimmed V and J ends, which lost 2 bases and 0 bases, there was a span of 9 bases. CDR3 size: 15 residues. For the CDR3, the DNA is TGTGCCACCAGTGATTCAGGGTTAATGAACACTGAAGCTTTCTTT. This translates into CATSDSGLMNTEAFF.

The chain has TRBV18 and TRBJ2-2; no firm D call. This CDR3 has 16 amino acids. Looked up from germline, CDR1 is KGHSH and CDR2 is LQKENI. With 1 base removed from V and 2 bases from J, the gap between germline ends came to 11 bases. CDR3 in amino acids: CASSPRQEPNTGELFF. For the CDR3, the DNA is TGTGCCAGCTCACCACGGCAGGAACCCAACACCGGGGAGCTGTTTTTT.

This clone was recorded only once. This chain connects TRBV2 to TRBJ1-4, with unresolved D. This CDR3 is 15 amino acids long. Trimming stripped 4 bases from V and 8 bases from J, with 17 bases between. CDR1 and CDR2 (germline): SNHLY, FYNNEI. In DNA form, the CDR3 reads TGTGCCAGCAGTGCCAACACCCGTTATGTGGAAAAACTGTTTTTT. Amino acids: CASSANTRYVEKLFF.

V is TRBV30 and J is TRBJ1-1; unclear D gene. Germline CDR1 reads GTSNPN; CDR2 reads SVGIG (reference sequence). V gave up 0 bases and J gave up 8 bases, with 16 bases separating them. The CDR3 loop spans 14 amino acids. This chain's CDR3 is CAWSVAPGVGEAFF. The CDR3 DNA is TGTGCCTGGAGTGTGGCCCCCGGGGTAGGCGAAGCTTTCTTT.

CDR3 region: CASSLDSTSSYEQYF. CDR3 DNA: TGTGCCAGCAGCTTGGACTCGACTAGCTCCTACGAGCAGTACTTC. The chain is built from TRBV7-3 and TRBJ2-7, with D tentatively TRBD2 (6 bases). The CDR3 extends over 15 amino acids. Germline assignment: CDR1 SGHTA and CDR2 FQGTGA. The V gene lost 3 bases and the J gene lost 0 bases, with 12 bases spanning the gap.

CDR3 coding DNA: TGTGCCAGCAGCCAAGCGGGGGAGAGTACAGATACGCAGTATTTT. Translation gives CASSQAGESTDTQYF. The rearrangement links TRBV6-5 to TRBJ2-3, with 8 bases lining up with TRBD2. The ends lost 6 bases at V and 3 bases at J; junction bases unmatched: 8. The CDR3 is 15 amino acids. Germline V CDR1 and CDR2: MNHEY, SVGAGI.